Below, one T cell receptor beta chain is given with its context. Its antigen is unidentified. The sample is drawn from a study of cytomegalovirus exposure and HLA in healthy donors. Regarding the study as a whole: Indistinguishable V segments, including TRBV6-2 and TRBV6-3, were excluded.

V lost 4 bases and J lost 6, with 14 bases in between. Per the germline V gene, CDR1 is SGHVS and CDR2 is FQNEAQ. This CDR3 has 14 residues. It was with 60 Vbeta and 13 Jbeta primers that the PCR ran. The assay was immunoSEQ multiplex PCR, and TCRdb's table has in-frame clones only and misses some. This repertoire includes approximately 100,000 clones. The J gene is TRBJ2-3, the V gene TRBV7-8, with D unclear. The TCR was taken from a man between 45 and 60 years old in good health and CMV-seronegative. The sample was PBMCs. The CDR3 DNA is TGTGCCAGCAGCTCCCAACTACCGGGTGATACGCAGTATTTT. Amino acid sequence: CASSSQLPGDTQYF.